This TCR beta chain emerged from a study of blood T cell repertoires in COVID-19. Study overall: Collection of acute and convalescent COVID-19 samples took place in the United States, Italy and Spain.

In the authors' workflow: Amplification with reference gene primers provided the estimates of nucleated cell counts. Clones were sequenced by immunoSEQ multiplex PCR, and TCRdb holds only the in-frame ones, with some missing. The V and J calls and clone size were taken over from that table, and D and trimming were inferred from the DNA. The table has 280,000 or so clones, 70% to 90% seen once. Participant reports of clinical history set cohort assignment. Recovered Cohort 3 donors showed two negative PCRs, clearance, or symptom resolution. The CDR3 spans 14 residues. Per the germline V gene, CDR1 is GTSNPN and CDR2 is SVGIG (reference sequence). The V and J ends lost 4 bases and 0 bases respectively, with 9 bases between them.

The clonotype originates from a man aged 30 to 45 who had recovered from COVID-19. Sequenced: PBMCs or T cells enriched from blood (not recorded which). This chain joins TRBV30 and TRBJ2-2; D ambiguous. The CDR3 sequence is CAWIVGTNTGELFF. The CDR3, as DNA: TGTGCCTGGATCGTCGGTACGAACACCGGGGAGCTGTTTTTT.